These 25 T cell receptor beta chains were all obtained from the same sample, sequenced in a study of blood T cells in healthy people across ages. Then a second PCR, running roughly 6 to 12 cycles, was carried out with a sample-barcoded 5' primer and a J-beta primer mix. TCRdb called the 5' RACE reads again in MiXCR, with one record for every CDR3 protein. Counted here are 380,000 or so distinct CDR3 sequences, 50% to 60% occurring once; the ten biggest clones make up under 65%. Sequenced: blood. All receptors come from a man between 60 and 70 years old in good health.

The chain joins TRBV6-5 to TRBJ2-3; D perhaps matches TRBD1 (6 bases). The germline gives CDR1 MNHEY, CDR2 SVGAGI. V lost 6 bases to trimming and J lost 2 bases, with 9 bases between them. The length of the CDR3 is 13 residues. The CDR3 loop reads CASSGQFTDTQYF. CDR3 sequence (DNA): TGTGCCAGCAGCGGACAGTTCACAGATACGCAGTATTTT.

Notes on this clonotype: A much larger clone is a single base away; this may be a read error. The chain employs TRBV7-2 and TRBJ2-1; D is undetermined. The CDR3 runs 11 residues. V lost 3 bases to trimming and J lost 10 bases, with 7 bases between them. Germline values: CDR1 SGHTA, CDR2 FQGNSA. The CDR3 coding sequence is TGTGCCAGCAGCTTGGAGTGGGAGCAGTTCTTC. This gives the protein CASSLEWEQFF. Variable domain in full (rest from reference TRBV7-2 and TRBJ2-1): GAGVSQSPSNKVTEKGKDVELRCDPISGHTALYWYRQSLGQGLEFLIYFQGNSAPDKSGLPSDRFSAERTGGSVSTLTIQRTQQEDSAVYLCASSLEWEQFFGPGTRLTVL.

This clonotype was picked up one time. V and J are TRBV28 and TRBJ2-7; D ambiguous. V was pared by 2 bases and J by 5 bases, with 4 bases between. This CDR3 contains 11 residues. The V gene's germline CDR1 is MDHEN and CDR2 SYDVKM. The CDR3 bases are TGTGCCAGCAGTTTAATACACGAGCAGTACTTC. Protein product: CASSLIHEQYF.

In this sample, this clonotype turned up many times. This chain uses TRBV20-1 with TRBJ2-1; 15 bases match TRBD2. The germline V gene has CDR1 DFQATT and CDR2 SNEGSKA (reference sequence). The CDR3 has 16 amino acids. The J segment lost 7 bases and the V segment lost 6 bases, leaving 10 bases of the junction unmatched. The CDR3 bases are TGCAGTGCCCCCGGACTAGCGGGAGGGCCGCGGAATGAGCAGTTCTTC. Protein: CSAPGLAGGPRNEQFF.

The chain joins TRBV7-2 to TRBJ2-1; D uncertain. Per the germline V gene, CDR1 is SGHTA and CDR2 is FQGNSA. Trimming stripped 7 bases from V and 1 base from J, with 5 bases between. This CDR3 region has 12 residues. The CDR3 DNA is TGTGCCAGCACCATATCCTACAATGAGCAGTTCTTC. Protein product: CASTISYNEQFF.

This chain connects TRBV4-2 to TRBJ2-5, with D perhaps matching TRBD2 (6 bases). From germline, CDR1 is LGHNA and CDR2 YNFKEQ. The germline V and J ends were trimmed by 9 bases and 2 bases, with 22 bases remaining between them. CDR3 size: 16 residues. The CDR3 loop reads CASLRGWRAPQETQYF. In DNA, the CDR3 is TGTGCCAGTTTACGCGGTTGGAGGGCCCCACAAGAGACCCAGTACTTC.

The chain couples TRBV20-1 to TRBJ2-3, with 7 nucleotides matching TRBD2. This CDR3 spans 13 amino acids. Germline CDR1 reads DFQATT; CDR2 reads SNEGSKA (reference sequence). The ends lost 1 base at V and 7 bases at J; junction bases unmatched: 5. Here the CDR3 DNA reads TGCAGTGCTAGAGGGGAGGGATTTTATACGCAGTATTTT. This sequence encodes CSARGEGFYTQYF.

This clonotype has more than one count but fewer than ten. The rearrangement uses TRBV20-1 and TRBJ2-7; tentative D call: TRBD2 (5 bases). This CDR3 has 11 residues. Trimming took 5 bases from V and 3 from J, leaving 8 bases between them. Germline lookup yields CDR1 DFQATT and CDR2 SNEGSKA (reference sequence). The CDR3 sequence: CSAPRGYEQYF. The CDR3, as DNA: TGCAGTGCTCCACGGGGCTACGAGCAGTACTTC.

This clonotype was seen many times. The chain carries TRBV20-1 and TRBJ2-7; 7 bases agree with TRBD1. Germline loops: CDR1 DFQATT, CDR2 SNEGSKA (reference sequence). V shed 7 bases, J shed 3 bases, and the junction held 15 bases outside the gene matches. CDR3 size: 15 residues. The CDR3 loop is CSVSGPRGGYYEQYF. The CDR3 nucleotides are TGCAGTGTATCCGGTCCTAGAGGGGGCTACTACGAGCAGTACTTC.

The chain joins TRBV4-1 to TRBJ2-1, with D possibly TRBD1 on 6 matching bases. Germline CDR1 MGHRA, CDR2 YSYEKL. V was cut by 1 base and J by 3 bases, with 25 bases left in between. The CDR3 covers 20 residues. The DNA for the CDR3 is TGCGCCAGCAGCCAAGGTCTTTTGAGGCGGCAGGGGTCCAACTACAATGAGCAGTTCTTC. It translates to CASSQGLLRRQGSNYNEQFF.

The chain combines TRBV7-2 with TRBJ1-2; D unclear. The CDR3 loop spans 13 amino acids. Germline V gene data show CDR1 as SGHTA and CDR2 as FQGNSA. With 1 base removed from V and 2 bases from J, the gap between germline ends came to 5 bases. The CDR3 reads CASSLEQNYGYTF. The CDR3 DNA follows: TGTGCCAGCAGCTTAGAACAGAACTATGGCTACACCTTC.

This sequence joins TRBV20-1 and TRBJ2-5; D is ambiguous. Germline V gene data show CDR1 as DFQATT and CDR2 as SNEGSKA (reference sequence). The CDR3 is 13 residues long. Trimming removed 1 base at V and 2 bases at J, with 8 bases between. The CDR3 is CSARVNYQETQYF. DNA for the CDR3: TGCAGTGCTAGAGTTAACTATCAAGAGACCCAGTACTTC.

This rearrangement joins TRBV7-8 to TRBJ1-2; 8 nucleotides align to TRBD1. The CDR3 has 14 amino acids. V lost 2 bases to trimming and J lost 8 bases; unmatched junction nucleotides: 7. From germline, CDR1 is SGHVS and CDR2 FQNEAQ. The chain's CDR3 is CASSLIVQGGGYTF. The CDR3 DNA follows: TGTGCCAGCAGCTTAATCGTACAGGGGGGAGGCTACACCTTC.

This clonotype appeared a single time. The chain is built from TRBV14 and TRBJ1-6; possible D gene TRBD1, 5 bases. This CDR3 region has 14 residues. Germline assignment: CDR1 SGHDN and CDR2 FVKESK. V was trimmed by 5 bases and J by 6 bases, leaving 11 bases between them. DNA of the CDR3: TGTGCCAGCAGCTCCGGGGGGTCTAATTCACCCCTCCACTTT. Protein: CASSSGGSNSPLHF.

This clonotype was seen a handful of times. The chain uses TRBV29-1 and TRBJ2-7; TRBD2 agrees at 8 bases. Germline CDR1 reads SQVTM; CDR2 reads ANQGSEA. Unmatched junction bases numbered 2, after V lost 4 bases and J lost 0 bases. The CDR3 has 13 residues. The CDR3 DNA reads TGCAGCGTTGTGAGCGGGGGCTCCTACGAGCAGTACTTC. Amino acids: CSVVSGGSYEQYF.

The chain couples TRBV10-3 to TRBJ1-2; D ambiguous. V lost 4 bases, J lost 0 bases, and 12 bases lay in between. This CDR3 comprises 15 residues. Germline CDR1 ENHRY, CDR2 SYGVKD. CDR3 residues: CAISGGEGSNYGYTF. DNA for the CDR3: TGTGCCATCAGTGGGGGAGAGGGCTCTAACTATGGCTACACCTTC.

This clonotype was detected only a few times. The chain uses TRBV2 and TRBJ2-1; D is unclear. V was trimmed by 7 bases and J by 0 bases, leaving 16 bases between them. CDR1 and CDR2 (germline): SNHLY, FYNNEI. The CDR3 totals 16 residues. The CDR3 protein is CASTKHRVGSYNEQFF. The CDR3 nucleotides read TGTGCCAGCACCAAGCATAGGGTTGGCTCCTACAATGAGCAGTTCTTC. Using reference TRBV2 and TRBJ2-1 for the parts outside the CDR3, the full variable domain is EPEVTQTPSHQVTQMGQEVILRCVPISNHLYFYWYRQILGQKVEFLVSFYNNEISEKSEIFDDQFSVERPDGSNFTLKIRSTKLEDSAMYFCASTKHRVGSYNEQFFGPGTRLTVL.

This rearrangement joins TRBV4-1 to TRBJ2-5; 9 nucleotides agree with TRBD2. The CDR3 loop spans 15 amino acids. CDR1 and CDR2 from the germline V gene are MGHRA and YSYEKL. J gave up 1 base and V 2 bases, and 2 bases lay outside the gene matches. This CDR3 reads CASSQQREVQETQYF. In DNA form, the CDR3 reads TGCGCCAGCAGCCAACAGCGGGAGGTCCAAGAGACCCAGTACTTC.

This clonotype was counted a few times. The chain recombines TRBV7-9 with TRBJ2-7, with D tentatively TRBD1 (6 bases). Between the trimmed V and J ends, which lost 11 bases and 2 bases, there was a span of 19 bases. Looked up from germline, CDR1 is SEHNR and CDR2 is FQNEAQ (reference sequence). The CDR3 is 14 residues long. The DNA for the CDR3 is TGTGCCGGTCAGGACCCACAGGGAACCTACGAGCAGTACTTC. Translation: CAGQDPQGTYEQYF.

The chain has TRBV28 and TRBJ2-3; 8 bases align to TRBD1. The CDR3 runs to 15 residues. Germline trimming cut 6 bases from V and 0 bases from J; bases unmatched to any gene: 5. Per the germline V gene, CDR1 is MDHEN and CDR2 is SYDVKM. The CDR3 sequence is CASRGQDASTDTQYF. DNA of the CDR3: TGTGCCAGCAGGGGACAGGATGCTAGCACAGATACGCAGTATTTT.

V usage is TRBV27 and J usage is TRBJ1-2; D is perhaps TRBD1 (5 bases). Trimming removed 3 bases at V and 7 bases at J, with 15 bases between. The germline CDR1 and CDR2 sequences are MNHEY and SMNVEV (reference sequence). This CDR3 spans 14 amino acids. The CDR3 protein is CASSFAGKSCGYTF. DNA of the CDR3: TGTGCCAGCAGTTTCGCAGGGAAAAGTTGTGGCTACACCTTC.

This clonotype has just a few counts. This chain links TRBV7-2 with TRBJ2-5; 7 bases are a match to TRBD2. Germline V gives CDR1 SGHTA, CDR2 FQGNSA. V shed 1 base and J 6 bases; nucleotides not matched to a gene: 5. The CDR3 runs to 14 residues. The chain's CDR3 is CASSLVTSLKTQYF. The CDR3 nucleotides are TGTGCCAGCAGCTTAGTGACTAGCTTAAAGACCCAGTACTTC.

The CDR3 DNA follows: TGTGCCAGCAGCTTAACGGGAGGGCCTGTGAATGAGCAGTACTTC. As protein: CASSLTGGPVNEQYF. This chain uses TRBV7-3 with TRBJ2-7, with 7 positions matching TRBD2. There are 15 residues in the CDR3. Germline lookup yields CDR1 SGHTA and CDR2 FQGTGA. Trimming took 0 bases from V and 7 from J; bases not matched to a gene: 9.

Written as DNA, the CDR3 is TGTGCCAGCAGCTCGGACAGGGGAAATCAGCCCCAGCATTTT. The encoded protein is CASSSDRGNQPQHF. The chain has TRBV7-2 and TRBJ1-5; 9 nucleotides match TRBD1. The J segment lost 4 bases and the V segment lost 4 bases, leaving 2 bases of the junction unmatched. Germline V gene sequence: CDR1 SGHTA, CDR2 FQGNSA. CDR3 length: 14 amino acids.

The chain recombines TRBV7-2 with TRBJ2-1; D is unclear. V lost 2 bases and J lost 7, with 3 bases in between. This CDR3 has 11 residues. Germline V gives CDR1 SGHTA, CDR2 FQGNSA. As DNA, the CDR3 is TGTGCCAGCAGCTTAATGAATGAGCAGTTCTTC. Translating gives CASSLMNEQFF.